The source of this TCR beta chain is a study of T cells in Graves' hyperthyroidism and ophthalmopathy. This clonotype was found many times. CDR1 and CDR2 (germline): SQVTM, ANQGSEA. This CDR3 spans 13 amino acids. V lost 4 bases and J 3 bases, leaving 11 bases between the germline ends. Amplified regions were TCR beta CDR3 sequences from RNA transcripts. The HTBI primer set drove a first-round RT-PCR of the TCR CDR3. TCRdb re-derived calls from the multiplex PCR reads in MiXCR, one entry per CDR3 protein. The sample carries around 600,000 distinct CDR3 sequences, approximately 15% recorded once. Sample: blood. The receptor comes from a woman between 18 and 30 years old with Graves' ophthalmopathy. J is TRBJ2-3 and V is TRBV29-1, with a weak D call TRBD2 (6 bases). DNA for the CDR3: TGCAGCGTTGTGGGACTTCTAACAGATACGCAGTATTTT. As protein: CSVVGLLTDTQYF.